This TCR beta chain was captured by sequencing in a study of cytomegalovirus exposure and HLA in healthy donors. Trimming shortened V by 7 bases and J by 13 bases, and 24 bases separated the two germline ends. This CDR3 spans 15 amino acids. Germline V lookup: CDR1 SGHRS, CDR2 YFSETQ. Regarding this clone: As yet, its antigen is unknown.

The study, taken as a whole, reports: Altogether, 150 to 200 TCR beta chains were recorded as cytomegalovirus-associated. Cytomegalovirus status was reportedly diagnosed by the classifier with high sensitivity and specificity. According to a later analysis, TCR clusters from the first cohort tended to co-occur in the 100 to 150 validation repertoires.

Only in-frame clones appear in the TCRdb table, and some are missing; sequencing was by immunoSEQ multiplex PCR. The table records around 74,000 clones, about 85% of them present only once. This TCR derives from a young man in good health and CMV-seronegative. This chain links TRBV5-1 with TRBJ1-6; D is possibly TRBD1 (6 bases). The sample taken for sequencing was PBMCs. This CDR3 is CASHGGGGRYGPLHF. The CDR3 nucleotides are TGCGCCAGCCACGGCGGGGGGGGCCGCTATGGGCCCCTCCACTTT.